This T cell receptor beta chain was captured by sequencing in a study of shared clonotypes between healthy human individuals. Study outcomes and limitations: Large depth notwithstanding, sorted-subset sequencing proved incomplete by rarefaction.

Turning to this clone: Its specificity is not known.

TCRdb's copy holds only in-frame clones and misses some; the assay was immunoSEQ multiplex PCR. The table shows some 2,500,000 clones, with roughly 92% occurring only once. The TCR was taken from a man younger than 35 in good health. Some clones in this sample may be carry-over from other donors' samples. The sample taken for sequencing was naive CD4+ T cells from PBMCs. Subset in this sample: CD45RA+ positively selected.

The CDR3 is CASSDRTNTGELFF. CDR3 bases: TGCGCCAGCAGCGACAGAACGAACACCGGGGAGCTGTTTTTT. The chain links TRBV5-1 to TRBJ2-2; a possible D gene is TRBD1 (5 bases). Trimming took off 4 bases at V and 0 bases at J, with 7 bases between the two ends. From germline, CDR1 is SGHRS and CDR2 YFSETQ. The CDR3 is made up of 14 amino acids.